This T cell receptor (beta chain) was identified during a study of blood T cell repertoires in COVID-19. Background on the study: COVID-19 samples collected from the United States, Italy and Spain covered acute and convalescent phases. Sample material is recorded as cDNA or gDNA derived from T cells, B-cell-depleted T cells, or PBMCs.

In the authors' methods: Counts of nucleated cells, estimated from reference gene primer amplification, were obtained. This table comes from immunoSEQ multiplex PCR, and its TCRdb copy is limited to in-frame clones, with some not included. Clone size and V and J calls were adopted from that table, with D and trimming inferred from the DNA. The profile covers tens of thousands of clones, with 80% appearing a single time and roughly 21% taken by the ten largest. From germline, CDR1 is SEHNR and CDR2 FQNEAQ (reference sequence). V lost 4 bases to trimming and J lost 0 bases, with 3 bases between them. CDR3 length: 13 amino acids. The table lists this clone with a few counts.

V and J are TRBV7-9 and TRBJ2-2; D remains ambiguous. The clonotype originates from a woman of 80 years or more with acute or convalescent COVID-19. The specimen sequenced was peripheral blood. CDR3 sequence: CASSSANTGELFF. The CDR3 coding sequence is TGTGCCAGCAGCTCGGCGAACACCGGGGAGCTGTTTTTT.